This entry describes one T cell receptor (beta chain). The data were taken from a study of shared T cell receptors in the human thymus. Repertoires were generated with immunoSEQ multiplex PCR, while TCRdb's copy carries only in-frame clones and drops some. The table records 600,000 to 900,000 clones, 70% to 90% of them present only once. Separately, the same data were catalogued under a study of human thymus T cells. Turning to that study: During corrective heart surgery, resections were taken, and the thymus tissue came from them. Gene usage for V and J segments appeared biased in thymic and blood repertoires. Among unrelated individuals, related research reported thymic repertoires that overlapped highly.

The sequenced sample was thymocytes. This receptor was obtained from a girl in the first two years of life with a congenital heart defect.

The chain's CDR3 is CSVVPSGSDTQYF. The CDR3 DNA follows: TGCAGCGTTGTTCCTAGCGGCTCAGATACGCAGTATTTT. This chain links TRBV29-1 with TRBJ2-3, with 7 bases lining up with TRBD2. CDR1 SQVTM and CDR2 ANQGSEA come from the germline V gene. This CDR3 is 13 amino acids long. Germline trimming cut 4 bases from V and 4 bases from J; bases unmatched to any gene: 5.